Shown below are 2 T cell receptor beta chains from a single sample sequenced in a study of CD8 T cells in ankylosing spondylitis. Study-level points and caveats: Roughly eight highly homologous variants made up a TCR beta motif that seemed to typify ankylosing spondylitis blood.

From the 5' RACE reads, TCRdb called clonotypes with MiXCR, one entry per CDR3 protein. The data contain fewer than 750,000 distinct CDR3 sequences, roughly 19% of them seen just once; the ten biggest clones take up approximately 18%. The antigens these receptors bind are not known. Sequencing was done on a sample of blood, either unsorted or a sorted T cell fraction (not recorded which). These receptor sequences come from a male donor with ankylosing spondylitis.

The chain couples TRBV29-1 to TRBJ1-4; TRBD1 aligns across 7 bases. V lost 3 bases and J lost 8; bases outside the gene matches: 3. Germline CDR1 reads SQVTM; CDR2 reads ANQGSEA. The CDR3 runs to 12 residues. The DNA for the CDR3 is TGCAGCGTTGATCAGGGGGGCGAAAAACTGTTTTTT. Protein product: CSVDQGGEKLFF.

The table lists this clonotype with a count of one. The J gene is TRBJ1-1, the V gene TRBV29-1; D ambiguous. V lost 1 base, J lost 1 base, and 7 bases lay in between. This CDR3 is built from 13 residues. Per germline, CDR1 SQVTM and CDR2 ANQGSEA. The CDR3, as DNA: TGCAGCGTTGAAGTCCAGCCGAACACTGAAGCTTTCTTT. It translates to CSVEVQPNTEAFF. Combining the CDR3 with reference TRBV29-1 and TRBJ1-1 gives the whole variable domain SAVISQKPSRDICQRGTSLTIQCQVDSQVTMMFWYRQQPGQSLTLIATANQGSEATYESGFVIDKFPISRPNLTFSTLTVSNMSPEDSSIYLCSVEVQPNTEAFFGQGTRLTVV.